The clone carrying this TCR beta chain was observed many times. Time point denoted: patch test 1, 2 weeks after DPC sensitization. Stated treatment: therapeutic diphenylcyclopropenone sensitization with weekly scalp DPC. Blood sampling occurred before each patch-test application. The J segment lost 10 bases and the V segment lost 5 bases, leaving 7 bases of the junction unmatched. The CDR3 totals 15 residues. Germline CDR1 SGHVS, CDR2 FQNEAQ. The data are from a study of human T cells and chemical hapten exposure. Looking at the study overall: Largely, small differences in pooled library volume made per-sample TCR yields vary.

Individual cDNA molecules had unique molecular identifiers attached to them by the library. Original analysis: With a range of roughly 23,224 to 690,600, the median per sample was roughly 95,000 TCRs. TCRdb re-called the RACE reads with MiXCR, one entry per CDR3 protein. TCRdb's processing, not the study's, gives the V and J calls here. This table has about 110,000 distinct CDR3 sequences, roughly 11% appearing once. Here the sequenced sample was whole blood, taken in connection with sensitization to the hapten diphenylcyclopropenone (DPC). This chain links TRBV7-8 with TRBJ1-6; 11 bases map to TRBD1. This receptor was identified in a woman between 40 and 55 years old with alopecia areata. Some clones in this sample may be carry-over from other donors' samples. CDR3 in DNA: TGTGCCAGCAGCCGCCGGGACAGGGGGGAATCACCCCTCCACTTT. It specifies CASSRRDRGESPLHF.